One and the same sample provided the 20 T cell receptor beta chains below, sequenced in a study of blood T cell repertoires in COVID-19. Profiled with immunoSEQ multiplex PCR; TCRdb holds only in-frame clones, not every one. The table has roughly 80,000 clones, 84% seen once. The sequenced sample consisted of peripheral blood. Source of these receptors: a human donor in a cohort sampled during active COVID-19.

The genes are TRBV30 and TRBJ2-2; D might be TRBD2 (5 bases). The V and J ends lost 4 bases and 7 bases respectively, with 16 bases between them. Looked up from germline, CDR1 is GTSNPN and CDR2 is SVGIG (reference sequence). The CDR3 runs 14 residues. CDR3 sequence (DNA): TGTGCCTGGAACGGAGGACTTAGGAGCGGGGAGCTGTTTTTT. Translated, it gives CAWNGGLRSGELFF.

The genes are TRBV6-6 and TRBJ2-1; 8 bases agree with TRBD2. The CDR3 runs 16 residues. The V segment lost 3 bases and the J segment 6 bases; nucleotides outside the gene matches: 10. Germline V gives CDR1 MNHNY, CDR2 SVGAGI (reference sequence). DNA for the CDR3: TGTGCCAGCAGTTATATCGGGACTAGGGGGAGCAATGAGCAGTTCTTC. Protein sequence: CASSYIGTRGSNEQFF.

The CDR3 sequence is CASSLGLAGPDTQYF. The CDR3, as DNA: TGTGCCAGCAGCTTAGGTCTAGCGGGGCCAGATACGCAGTATTTT. V is TRBV11-2 and J is TRBJ2-3, with TRBD2 matching 9 bases. The CDR3 has 15 residues. The germline gives CDR1 SGHAT, CDR2 FQNNGV. The V gene end was trimmed by 1 base and the J gene end by 4 bases; junction bases not matched to a gene: 3.

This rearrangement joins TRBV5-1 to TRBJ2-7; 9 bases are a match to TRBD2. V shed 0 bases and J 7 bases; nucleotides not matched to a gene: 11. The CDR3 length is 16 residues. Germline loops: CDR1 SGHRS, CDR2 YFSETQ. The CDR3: CASSLGSSGGPTEQYF. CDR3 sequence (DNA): TGCGCCAGCAGCTTGGGGTCCAGCGGGGGGCCCACGGAGCAGTACTTC.

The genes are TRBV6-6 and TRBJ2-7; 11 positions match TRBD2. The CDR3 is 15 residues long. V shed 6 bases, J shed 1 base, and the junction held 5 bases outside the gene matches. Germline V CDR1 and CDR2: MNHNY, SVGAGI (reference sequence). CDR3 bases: TGTGCCAGCAGCCCTAGCGGGGGGCGTTCCTACGAGCAGTACTTC. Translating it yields CASSPSGGRSYEQYF.

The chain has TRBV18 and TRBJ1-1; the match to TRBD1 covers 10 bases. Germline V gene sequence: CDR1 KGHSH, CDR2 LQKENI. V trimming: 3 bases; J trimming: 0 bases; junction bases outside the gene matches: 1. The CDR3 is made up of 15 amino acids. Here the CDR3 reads CASSPGQGMNTEAFF. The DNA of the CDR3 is TGTGCCAGCTCACCGGGACAGGGGATGAACACTGAAGCTTTCTTT.

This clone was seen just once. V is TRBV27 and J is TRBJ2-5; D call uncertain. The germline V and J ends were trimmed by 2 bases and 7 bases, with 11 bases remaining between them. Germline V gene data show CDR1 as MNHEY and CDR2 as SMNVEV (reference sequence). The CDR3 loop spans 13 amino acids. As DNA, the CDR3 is TGTGCCAGCAGTTTAAGTAGCCAGAGGACCCAGTACTTC. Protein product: CASSLSSQRTQYF.

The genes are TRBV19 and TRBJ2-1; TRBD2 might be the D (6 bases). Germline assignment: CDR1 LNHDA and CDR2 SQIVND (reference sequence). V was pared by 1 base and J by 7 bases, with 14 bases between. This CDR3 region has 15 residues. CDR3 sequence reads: CASSIGVFGGNEQFF. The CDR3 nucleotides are TGTGCCAGTAGTATAGGGGTCTTCGGGGGAAATGAGCAGTTCTTC.

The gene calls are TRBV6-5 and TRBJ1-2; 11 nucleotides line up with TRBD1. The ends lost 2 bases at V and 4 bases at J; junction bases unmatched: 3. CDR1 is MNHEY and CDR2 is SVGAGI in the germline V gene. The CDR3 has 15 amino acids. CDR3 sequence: CASSYRTGGPYGYTF. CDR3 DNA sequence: TGTGCCAGCAGTTACCGGACAGGGGGCCCCTATGGCTACACCTTC.

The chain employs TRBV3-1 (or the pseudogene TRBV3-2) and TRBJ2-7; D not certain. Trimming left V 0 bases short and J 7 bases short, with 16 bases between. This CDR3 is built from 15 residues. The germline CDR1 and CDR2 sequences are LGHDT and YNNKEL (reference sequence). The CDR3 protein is CASSQEVVRLREQYF. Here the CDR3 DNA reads TGTGCCAGCAGCCAAGAAGTGGTCCGGTTGAGGGAGCAGTACTTC.

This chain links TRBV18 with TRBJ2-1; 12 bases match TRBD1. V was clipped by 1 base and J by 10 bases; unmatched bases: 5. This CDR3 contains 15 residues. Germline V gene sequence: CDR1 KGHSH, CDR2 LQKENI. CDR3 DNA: TGTGCCAGCTCACCACTGGGACAGGGGGCCGGGGAGCAGTTCTTC. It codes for CASSPLGQGAGEQFF.

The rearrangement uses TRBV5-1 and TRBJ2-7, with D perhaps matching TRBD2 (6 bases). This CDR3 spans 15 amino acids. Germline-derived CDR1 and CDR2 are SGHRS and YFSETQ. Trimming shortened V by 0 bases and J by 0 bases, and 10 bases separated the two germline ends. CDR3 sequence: CASSLEGGFSYEQYF. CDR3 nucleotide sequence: TGCGCCAGCAGCTTGGAGGGAGGCTTCTCCTACGAGCAGTACTTC. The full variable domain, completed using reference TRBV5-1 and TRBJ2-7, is KAGVTQTPRYLIKTRGQQVTLSCSPISGHRSVSWYQQTPGQGLQFLFEYFSETQRNKGNFPGRFSGRQFSNSRSEMNVSTLELGDSALYLCASSLEGGFSYEQYFGPGTRLTVT.

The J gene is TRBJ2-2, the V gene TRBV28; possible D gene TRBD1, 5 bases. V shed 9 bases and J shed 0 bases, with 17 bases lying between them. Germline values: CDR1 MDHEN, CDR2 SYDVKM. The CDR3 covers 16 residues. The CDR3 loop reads CASGRTSRANTGELFF. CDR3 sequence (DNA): TGTGCCAGTGGGCGGACATCGAGAGCGAACACCGGGGAGCTGTTTTTT.

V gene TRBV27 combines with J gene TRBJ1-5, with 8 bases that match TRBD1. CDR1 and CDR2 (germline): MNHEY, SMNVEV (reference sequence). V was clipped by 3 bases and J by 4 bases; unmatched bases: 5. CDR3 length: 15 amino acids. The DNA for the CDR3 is TGTGCCAGCAGTTTCTACGGACAGGGAAATCAGCCCCAGCATTTT. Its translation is CASSFYGQGNQPQHF.

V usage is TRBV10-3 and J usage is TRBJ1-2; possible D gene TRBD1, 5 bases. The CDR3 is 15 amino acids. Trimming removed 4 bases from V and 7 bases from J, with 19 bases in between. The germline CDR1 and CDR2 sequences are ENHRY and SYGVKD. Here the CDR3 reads CAISGGQGAPGGYTF. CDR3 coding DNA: TGTGCCATCAGTGGTGGTCAAGGGGCCCCCGGTGGCTACACCTTC.

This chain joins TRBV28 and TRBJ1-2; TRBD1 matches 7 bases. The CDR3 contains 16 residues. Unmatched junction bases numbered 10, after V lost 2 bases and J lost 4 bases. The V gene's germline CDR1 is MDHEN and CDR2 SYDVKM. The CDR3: CASSLSSAGGSYGYTF. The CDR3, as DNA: TGTGCCAGCAGTTTAAGTTCGGCAGGGGGGAGCTATGGCTACACCTTC.

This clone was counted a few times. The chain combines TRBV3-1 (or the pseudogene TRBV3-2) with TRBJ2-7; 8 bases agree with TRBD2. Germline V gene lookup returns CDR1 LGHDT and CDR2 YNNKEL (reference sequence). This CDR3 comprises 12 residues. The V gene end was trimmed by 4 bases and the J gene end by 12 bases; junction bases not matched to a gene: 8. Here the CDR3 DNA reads TGTGCCAGCAGCCCTGCTCGCGGGAGGCCGTACTTC. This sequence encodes CASSPARGRPYF.

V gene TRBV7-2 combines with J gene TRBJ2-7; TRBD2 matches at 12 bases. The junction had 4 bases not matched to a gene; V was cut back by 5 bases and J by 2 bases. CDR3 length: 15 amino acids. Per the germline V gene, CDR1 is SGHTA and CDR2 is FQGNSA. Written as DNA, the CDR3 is TGTGCCAGCAGCAAGGGACTAGCGGGCCCCTACGAGCAGTACTTC. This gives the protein CASSKGLAGPYEQYF.

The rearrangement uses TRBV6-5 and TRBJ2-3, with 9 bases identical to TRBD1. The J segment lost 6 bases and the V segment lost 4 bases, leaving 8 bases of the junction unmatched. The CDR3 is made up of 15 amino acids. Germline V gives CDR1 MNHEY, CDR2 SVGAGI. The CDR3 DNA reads TGTGCCAGCAGTTGGGGACAGGGTGAGTCGGATACGCAGTATTTT. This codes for CASSWGQGESDTQYF.

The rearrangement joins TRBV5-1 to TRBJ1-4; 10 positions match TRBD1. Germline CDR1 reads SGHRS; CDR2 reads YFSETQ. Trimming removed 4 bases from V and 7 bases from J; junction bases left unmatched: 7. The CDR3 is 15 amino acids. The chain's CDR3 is CASSPRQGATEKLFF. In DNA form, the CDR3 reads TGCGCCAGCAGCCCTCGACAGGGGGCGACTGAAAAACTGTTTTTT.